A single sample is the source of the 30 T cell receptor beta chains below, sequenced in a study of blood T cell repertoires in COVID-19. TCRdb's table, derived via immunoSEQ multiplex PCR, lists solely in-frame clones and lacks some. The data hold about 260,000 clones, with 87% observed a single time. What was sequenced was peripheral blood. Source of these receptors: a woman in her thirties or forties who had recovered from COVID-19.

CDR3 protein: CASSPRQGQTQYF. CDR3 coding DNA: TGTGCCAGCAGCCCTCGACAGGGCCAGACCCAGTACTTC. The chain couples TRBV7-3 to TRBJ2-5; 7 positions agree with TRBD1. Germline V gives CDR1 SGHTA, CDR2 FQGTGA. This CDR3 has 13 amino acids. V dropped 5 bases and J dropped 6; count of bases not matched to a gene: 6. Filled out from reference TRBV7-3 and TRBJ2-5, the complete variable domain reads GAGVSQTPSNKVTEKGKYVELRCDPISGHTALYWYRQSLGQGPEFLIYFQGTGAADDSGLPNDRFFAVRPEGSVSTLKIQRTERGDSAVYLCASSPRQGQTQYFGPGTRLLVL.

This clone came up a few times. The chain employs TRBV5-1 and TRBJ2-5, with D tentatively TRBD2 (5 bases). The V and J ends lost 7 bases and 3 bases respectively, with 19 bases between them. The CDR3 is 15 amino acids. Germline CDR1 is SGHRS and CDR2 is YFSETQ. CDR3: CASASYRGVEETQYF. In DNA form, the CDR3 reads TGCGCCAGCGCCTCTTATCGGGGTGTGGAAGAGACCCAGTACTTC.

J is TRBJ2-2 and V is TRBV7-9, with 7 bases identical to TRBD1. The germline V gene encodes CDR1 SEHNR and CDR2 FQNEAQ (reference sequence). The V gene end was trimmed by 3 bases and the J gene end by 3 bases; junction bases not matched to a gene: 4. The CDR3 runs to 15 residues. CDR3 nucleotide sequence: TGTGCCAGCAGCTTCGGGGACAGAGACACCGGGGAGCTGTTTTTT. Amino acids: CASSFGDRDTGELFF.

The V call is TRBV3-1 (or the pseudogene TRBV3-2), the J call TRBJ2-7; D gene uncertain. Per the germline V gene, CDR1 is LGHDT and CDR2 is YNNKEL (reference sequence). V was clipped by 8 bases and J by 0 bases, with 8 bases between them. The CDR3 covers 12 residues. CDR3 DNA sequence: TGTGCCAGCGGGCAGAGCTCCTACGAGCAGTACTTC. Its protein is CASGQSSYEQYF.

The chain has TRBV5-1 and TRBJ2-1, with 7 bases aligning to TRBD1. The CDR3 covers 16 residues. The V and J ends lost 0 bases and 2 bases, in that order; junction bases with no gene match: 5. Germline CDR1 and CDR2: SGHRS and YFSETQ. This CDR3 is CASSLEGTVTYNEQFF. In DNA, the CDR3 is TGCGCCAGCAGCTTGGAAGGGACAGTAACCTACAATGAGCAGTTCTTC.

This clone showed up just once. The chain employs TRBV6-2 or TRBV6-3 and TRBJ1-2; 8 bases fit TRBD1. Germline-derived CDR1 and CDR2 are MNHEY and SVGEGT. This CDR3 is built from 16 residues. Unmatched junction bases numbered 16, after V lost 6 bases and J lost 7 bases. In nucleotides, the CDR3 is TGTGCCAGCAGCCGGTCCCCTATGACAGGGGAGCTTGGCTACACCTTC. Its protein is CASSRSPMTGELGYTF.

This clone appeared once. DNA of the CDR3: TGTGCCAGCAGCACATATCGACAGCTTTTCTCCTACGAGCAGTACTTC. It specifies CASSTYRQLFSYEQYF. The chain uses TRBV5-8 and TRBJ2-7; a weak D match, TRBD1 (5 bases). Germline-derived CDR1 and CDR2 are SGHTS and YDEGEE. This CDR3 is built from 16 residues. V lost 4 bases and J lost 0, with 17 bases in between.

The genes are TRBV28 and TRBJ1-2; D ambiguous. V lost 2 bases to trimming and J lost 4 bases, with 14 bases between them. CDR3 length: 15 residues. In germline, CDR1 is MDHEN, CDR2 SYDVKM. The CDR3 DNA reads TGTGCCAGCAGTTTACTTGGAGGATTGATCTATGGCTACACCTTC. It encodes CASSLLGGLIYGYTF.

The DNA of the CDR3 is TGTGCCAGCAGTCCCCTGGGGGGGTTGGGTTCCGAGCAGTACTTC. Translation: CASSPLGGLGSEQYF. The chain combines TRBV6-5 with TRBJ2-7; 7 nucleotides match TRBD2. The V gene end was trimmed by 5 bases and the J gene end by 6 bases; junction bases not matched to a gene: 13. In germline, CDR1 is MNHEY, CDR2 SVGAGI. This CDR3 comprises 15 residues.

Here the CDR3 reads CASSPWDRGTYNEQFF. The CDR3 DNA sequence: TGTGCCAGCAGCCCATGGGACAGGGGGACCTACAATGAGCAGTTCTTC. This chain connects TRBV3-1 (or the pseudogene TRBV3-2) to TRBJ2-1; 11 bases align to TRBD1. The CDR3 is 16 residues long. Germline values: CDR1 LGHDT, CDR2 YNNKEL (reference sequence). After removal of 4 bases from V and 2 bases from J, the junction contained 4 bases not matched to a gene.

The J gene is TRBJ1-1, the V gene TRBV2; tentative D call: TRBD1 (6 bases). CDR3 size: 12 residues. CDR1 and CDR2 from the germline V gene are SNHLY and FYNNEI. V lost 6 bases and J 7 bases, leaving 12 bases between the germline ends. The CDR3 loop is CASSSQGLEAFF. The CDR3 region has the DNA TGTGCCAGCAGCTCACAGGGCCTTGAAGCTTTCTTT.

The chain uses TRBV7-2 and TRBJ1-1; 9 nucleotides align to TRBD1. Germline V gene sequence: CDR1 SGHTA, CDR2 FQGNSA. With V trimmed by 6 bases and J by 4 bases, 12 bases remained unmatched. This CDR3 has 16 amino acids. Here the CDR3 reads CASSKTPPTGGTEAFF. The DNA for the CDR3 is TGTGCCAGCAGTAAGACCCCACCGACAGGGGGCACTGAAGCTTTCTTT.

The rearrangement uses TRBV5-1 and TRBJ2-5, with 14 positions matching TRBD2. The CDR3 has 16 residues. V trimming: 7 bases; J trimming: 5 bases; junction bases outside the gene matches: 10. Germline loops: CDR1 SGHRS, CDR2 YFSETQ. The CDR3: CASALTSGGAVETQYF. The CDR3 coding sequence is TGCGCCAGCGCCCTGACTAGCGGGGGGGCCGTGGAGACCCAGTACTTC. The variable domain in full, completed from reference TRBV5-1 and TRBJ2-5, reads KAGVTQTPRYLIKTRGQQVTLSCSPISGHRSVSWYQQTPGQGLQFLFEYFSETQRNKGNFPGRFSGRQFSNSRSEMNVSTLELGDSALYLCASALTSGGAVETQYFGPGTRLLVL.

This chain joins TRBV27 and TRBJ2-6, with 10 nucleotides matching TRBD1. V was clipped by 5 bases and J by 0 bases; unmatched bases: 4. The CDR3 loop spans 17 amino acids. Germline CDR1 is MNHEY and CDR2 is SMNVEV (reference sequence). The CDR3 coding sequence is TGTGCCAGCAGTGTGGACAGGGGGAGCTCTGGGGCCAACGTCCTGACTTTC. Protein: CASSVDRGSSGANVLTF.

Here the CDR3 reads CAWALQGRGSPLHF. CDR3 DNA sequence: TGTGCCTGGGCGCTGCAGGGTAGGGGTTCACCCCTCCACTTT. V and J are TRBV30 and TRBJ1-6; a possible D gene is TRBD1 (5 bases). V was pared by 5 bases and J by 9 bases, with 17 bases between. The CDR3 has 14 amino acids. The germline CDR1 and CDR2 sequences are GTSNPN and SVGIG (reference sequence).

The chain is built from TRBV19 and TRBJ2-5, with D perhaps TRBD2 (6 bases). V lost 8 bases, J lost 2 bases, and 18 bases lay in between. The CDR3 spans 15 residues. Germline CDR1 LNHDA, CDR2 SQIVND (reference sequence). CDR3 sequence reads: CASRGLLGLQETQYF. The CDR3 DNA follows: TGTGCCAGTCGGGGACTCCTCGGCTTACAAGAGACCCAGTACTTC.

V usage is TRBV9 and J usage is TRBJ2-1; 9 bases are a match to TRBD2. V lost 2 bases to trimming and J lost 8 bases; unmatched junction nucleotides: 11. The CDR3 spans 16 residues. The germline gives CDR1 SGDLS, CDR2 YYNGEE. The CDR3 bases are TGTGCCAGCAGCGTGGCTGGCGGGGGGGCGATTGATGAGCAGTTCTTC. It codes for CASSVAGGGAIDEQFF.

V and J are TRBV7-8 and TRBJ2-3; no firm D call. V lost 6 bases to trimming and J lost 5 bases, with 12 bases between them. Germline-derived CDR1 and CDR2 are SGHVS and FQNEAQ. The CDR3 runs to 13 residues. The DNA for the CDR3 is TGTGCCAGCAGGGTTAGAGGTGGAGATACGCAGTATTTT. Protein sequence: CASRVRGGDTQYF.

The chain carries TRBV7-2 and TRBJ1-2; a possible D gene is TRBD1 (5 bases). Germline loops: CDR1 SGHTA, CDR2 FQGNSA. Trimming took 1 base from V and 2 from J, leaving 11 bases between them. The CDR3 has 15 residues. The CDR3 DNA sequence: TGTGCCAGCAGCTTAGTCAACGCAGGGAACTATGGCTACACCTTC. The encoded protein is CASSLVNAGNYGYTF.

This clone appeared a few times. No conserved phenylalanine or tryptophan ends this CDR3, so it is likely a read error. Because the CDR3's place on the DNA is in doubt, the DNA is left out and the CDR3 is given as listed by TCRdb. CDR3 amino acids: CASSDPGGSWIV. This chain joins TRBV12-3 or TRBV12-4 and TRBJ1-2. The CDR3 is 12 residues long, counting both termini.

The chain combines TRBV7-9 with TRBJ1-5; D is unclear. The V and J ends lost 0 bases and 7 bases respectively, with 10 bases between them. Germline CDR1 reads SEHNR; CDR2 reads FQNEAQ (reference sequence). The CDR3 is 14 residues long. This CDR3 is CASSLAGGQQPQHF. The CDR3 DNA sequence: TGTGCCAGCAGCTTAGCTGGAGGGCAACAGCCCCAGCATTTT.

J is TRBJ2-1 and V is TRBV18; tentatively, D is TRBD2 (6 bases). Trimming removed 6 bases at V and 2 bases at J, with 14 bases between. CDR1 is KGHSH, CDR2 LQKENI, per germline. This CDR3 contains 15 residues. CDR3 sequence: CASSPGVGPYNEQFF. For the CDR3, the DNA is TGTGCCAGCTCGCCGGGAGTGGGGCCCTACAATGAGCAGTTCTTC.

V and J are TRBV6-1 and TRBJ1-5; possibly TRBD1 for D (6 bases). Trimming pared 4 bases from V and 8 bases from J, leaving 24 bases between. Germline V CDR1 and CDR2: MNHNS, SASEGT. CDR3 size: 17 residues. The chain's CDR3 is CASSAFGGATRFEPQHF. The CDR3 DNA sequence: TGTGCCAGCAGTGCCTTCGGGGGGGCGACGAGGTTTGAGCCCCAGCATTTT.

This clone was seen more than once but under ten times. The rearrangement links TRBV28 to TRBJ2-7, with D maybe TRBD1 (6 bases). The CDR3 totals 12 residues. Germline CDR1 reads MDHEN; CDR2 reads SYDVKM. Deletions cut 4 bases from V and 3 bases from J, with 7 bases between. CDR3 sequence: CASSSGDYEQYF. CDR3 nucleotide sequence: TGTGCCAGCAGTTCAGGGGACTACGAGCAGTACTTC.

The chain couples TRBV29-1 to TRBJ1-3; D perhaps matches TRBD1 (5 bases). Germline loops: CDR1 SQVTM, CDR2 ANQGSEA. V lost 6 bases and J lost 7, with 13 bases in between. This CDR3 is 12 amino acids long. The DNA for the CDR3 is TGCAGCGTGAGCAGGGAGGACAACACCATATATTTT. This gives the protein CSVSREDNTIYF. The full variable domain, its missing parts supplied by reference TRBV29-1 and TRBJ1-3, is SAVISQKPSRDICQRGTSLTIQCQVDSQVTMMFWYRQQPGQSLTLIATANQGSEATYESGFVIDKFPISRPNLTFSTLTVSNMSPEDSSIYLCSVSREDNTIYFGEGSWLTVV.

The V and J genes are TRBV6-5 and TRBJ1-5; TRBD1 is a possible D gene (5 bases). Trimming removed 7 bases at V and 1 base at J, with 14 bases between. The CDR3 loop spans 15 amino acids. Looked up from germline, CDR1 is MNHEY and CDR2 is SVGAGI. Here the CDR3 reads CASIGDGRSNQPQHF. In DNA, the CDR3 is TGTGCCAGCATTGGGGACGGGAGGAGCAATCAGCCCCAGCATTTT.

V gene TRBV24-1 combines with J gene TRBJ1-4; 7 nucleotides align to TRBD1. Germline trimming cut 9 bases from V and 4 bases from J; bases unmatched to any gene: 7. CDR3 size: 14 residues. The germline V gene encodes CDR1 KGHDR and CDR2 SFDVKD. The CDR3 is CATGDRDYNEKLFF. CDR3 in DNA: TGTGCCACCGGAGACAGGGATTATAATGAAAAACTGTTTTTT.

This clone was detected a few times. The chain is built from TRBV6-5 and TRBJ2-3, with TRBD1 identical over 7 bases. Germline lookup yields CDR1 MNHEY and CDR2 SVGAGI. Losses at the gene ends were 2 bases for V and 5 bases for J; bases not matched to a gene: 4. The CDR3 covers 14 residues. Written as DNA, the CDR3 is TGTGCCAGCAGTTACGGACAGGCGGTAGATACGCAGTATTTT. Translated, it gives CASSYGQAVDTQYF.

This rearrangement joins TRBV10-3 to TRBJ2-3; the match to TRBD1 covers 8 bases. Per the germline V gene, CDR1 is ENHRY and CDR2 is SYGVKD. This CDR3 has 15 amino acids. V dropped 4 bases and J dropped 1; count of bases not matched to a gene: 4. The CDR3 DNA reads as TGTGCCATCAGTGTGGCGGGACAGGGCACAGATACGCAGTATTTT. The encoded protein is CAISVAGQGTDTQYF.

This rearrangement joins TRBV7-9 to TRBJ2-1; 8 nucleotides line up with TRBD2. Germline CDR1 reads SEHNR; CDR2 reads FQNEAQ (reference sequence). V gave up 7 bases and J gave up 7 bases; unmatched junction bases: 6. This CDR3 contains 13 residues. Written as DNA, the CDR3 is TGTGCCAGCATTTTCGGCGGGGGGAATGAGCAGTTCTTC. Its protein product is CASIFGGGNEQFF.